The 25 T cell receptor beta chains given below trace back to one sample, sequenced in a study of lymphopenia after photon versus proton radiotherapy (dated by TCRdb to the late 2010s). Libraries were constructed by the immunoSEQ multiplex PCR assay. TCRdb provides this immuneACCESS table in a form limited to in-frame rearrangements. Some clones are lacking; in checked studies, under half of them reflect an unresolved V gene, and why the rest are absent is not known. The sample profile shows 160,000 or so clones; roughly nine tenths of them were found once. 4% to 5% of the sample goes to the ten largest clones. The sequencing used peripheral blood, collected from a patient treated with photon-based radiotherapy. Receptors originate from a man aged 50-59 years with gastric cancer.

V and J are TRBV30 and TRBJ2-3; TRBD1 might be the D (6 bases). Trimming removed 3 bases from V and 2 bases from J, with 12 bases in between. The CDR3 runs to 14 residues. Germline CDR1 is GTSNPN and CDR2 is SVGIG (reference sequence). The CDR3 sequence is CAWSKQGNTDTQYF. CDR3 coding DNA: TGTGCCTGGAGCAAGCAGGGGAACACAGATACGCAGTATTTT.

The chain is built from TRBV19 and TRBJ2-4, with D tentatively TRBD1 or TRBD2 (6 bases each). CDR3 length: 17 residues. Germline V CDR1 and CDR2: LNHDA, SQIVND (reference sequence). The V and J ends lost 7 bases and 0 bases respectively, with 19 bases between them. The CDR3: CASTLGGTVLAKNIQYF. In DNA form, the CDR3 reads TGTGCCAGTACCCTAGGGGGGACGGTTCTAGCCAAAAACATTCAGTACTTC. Full variable domain (outside the CDR3, taken from reference TRBV19 and TRBJ2-4): DGGITQSPKYLFRKEGQNVTLSCEQNLNHDAMYWYRQDPGQGLRLIYYSQIVNDFQKGDIAEGYSVSREKKESFPLTVTSAQKNPTAFYLCASTLGGTVLAKNIQYFGAGTRLSVL.

The J gene is TRBJ1-5, the V gene TRBV2; D may be TRBD1 (6 bases). The CDR3 is 15 amino acids. Trimming took 6 bases from V and 6 from J, leaving 18 bases between them. Germline V gene data show CDR1 as SNHLY and CDR2 as FYNNEI. The CDR3 protein is CASREQGISGQPQHF. Here the CDR3 DNA reads TGTGCCAGCAGGGAACAGGGAATCAGTGGTCAGCCCCAGCATTTT. Combining the CDR3 with reference TRBV2 and TRBJ1-5 gives the whole variable domain EPEVTQTPSHQVTQMGQEVILRCVPISNHLYFYWYRQILGQKVEFLVSFYNNEISEKSEIFDDQFSVERPDGSNFTLKIRSTKLEDSAMYFCASREQGISGQPQHFGDGTRLSIL.

The chain joins TRBV5-4 to TRBJ1-1; D gene ambiguous. The ends were cut back, 1 base at V and 0 bases at J, with 10 bases in the middle. The length of the CDR3 is 15 residues. Per germline, CDR1 SGHNT and CDR2 YYREEE (reference sequence). The CDR3 here is CASSLNRQLNTEAFF. Here the CDR3 DNA reads TGTGCCAGCAGCTTGAACAGACAATTGAACACTGAAGCTTTCTTT.

J is TRBJ1-2 and V is TRBV6-4, with D unresolved. Germline CDR1 is MRHNA and CDR2 is SNTAGT. V was pared by 0 bases and J by 4 bases, with 9 bases between. This CDR3 region has 14 residues. CDR3 loop: CASSDSTPFYGYTF. DNA of the CDR3: TGTGCCAGCAGTGACTCGACGCCTTTCTATGGCTACACCTTC.

The V gene is TRBV5-1, the J gene TRBJ2-1; the match to TRBD2 covers 8 bases. V lost 3 bases to trimming and J lost 2 bases; unmatched junction nucleotides: 16. Germline V lookup: CDR1 SGHRS, CDR2 YFSETQ. The CDR3 contains 19 residues. CDR3 sequence: CASSSSTLAGRRAYNEQFF. The CDR3 DNA reads TGCGCCAGCAGCTCTTCCACCTTAGCGGGGAGAAGGGCCTACAATGAGCAGTTCTTC. Looking up the rest from reference TRBV5-1 and TRBJ2-1 gives the full variable domain: KAGVTQTPRYLIKTRGQQVTLSCSPISGHRSVSWYQQTPGQGLQFLFEYFSETQRNKGNFPGRFSGRQFSNSRSEMNVSTLELGDSALYLCASSSSTLAGRRAYNEQFFGPGTRLTVL.

The chain combines TRBV10-2 with TRBJ2-1, with D possibly being TRBD2 (6 bases). The V gene's germline CDR1 is WSHSY and CDR2 SAAADI. With 1 base removed from V and 7 bases from J, the gap between germline ends came to 14 bases. The CDR3 covers 15 residues. This CDR3 is CASSEFAGRGNEQFF. CDR3 DNA: TGCGCCAGCAGTGAGTTCGCGGGAAGGGGAAATGAGCAGTTCTTC.

The genes are TRBV23-1 and TRBJ2-5; the match to TRBD1 covers 11 bases. TRBV23-1 is annotated as an ORF whose role is uncertain. The CDR3 runs 15 residues. J lost 5 bases, V lost 5 bases, and 7 bases had no gene match. CDR3 nucleotides: TGCGCCAGCAGTGACCCGGACAGGGGGCAGGAGACCCAGTACTTC. Protein sequence: CASSDPDRGQETQYF.

In its sample, this clone was seen once. The chain uses TRBV19 and TRBJ2-1, with D maybe TRBD2 (6 bases). This CDR3 has 14 residues. Germline V gives CDR1 LNHDA, CDR2 SQIVND (reference sequence). The V gene lost 7 bases and the J gene lost 5 bases, with 15 bases spanning the gap. The CDR3: CASTKEGLNNEQFF. The CDR3 coding sequence is TGTGCCAGTACGAAGGAGGGATTGAACAATGAGCAGTTCTTC.

V gene TRBV19 combines with J gene TRBJ1-5; 7 positions match TRBD1. The CDR3 runs 15 residues. Looked up from germline, CDR1 is LNHDA and CDR2 is SQIVND (reference sequence). With 5 bases clipped from V and 2 bases from J, the junction kept 6 bases outside the gene matches. CDR3 residues: CASSPGGGRNQPQHF. Written as DNA, the CDR3 is TGTGCCAGTAGTCCAGGGGGGGGACGCAATCAGCCCCAGCATTTT.

This CDR3 is CASSPSPTTEAFF. The DNA for the CDR3 is TGTGCCAGCTCACCGAGCCCGACCACTGAAGCTTTCTTT. The chain combines TRBV18 with TRBJ1-1; D remains unclear. This CDR3 region has 13 residues. Deletions cut 3 bases from V and 4 bases from J, with 9 bases between. CDR1 and CDR2 from the germline V gene are KGHSH and LQKENI.

The V gene is TRBV6-5, the J gene TRBJ2-2, with D tentatively TRBD1 (5 bases). The CDR3 covers 15 residues. CDR1 is MNHEY and CDR2 is SVGAGI in the germline V gene. Trimming took off 7 bases at V and 3 bases at J, with 15 bases between the two ends. CDR3 region: CASTQGETHTGELFF. DNA for the CDR3: TGTGCCAGCACGCAGGGTGAAACCCACACCGGGGAGCTGTTTTTT.

The J gene is TRBJ1-1, the V gene TRBV5-6; possibly TRBD1 for D (5 bases). The CDR3 is made up of 14 amino acids. CDR1 and CDR2 (germline): SGHDT, YYEEEE. Trimming took 2 bases from V and 0 from J, leaving 8 bases between them. The CDR3 bases are TGTGCCAGCAGCTTAGGGGACCTGAACACTGAAGCTTTCTTT. Its protein is CASSLGDLNTEAFF.

The V call is TRBV6-6, the J call TRBJ2-7, with D maybe TRBD1 (6 bases). V lost 3 bases and J lost 2, with 8 bases in between. Germline CDR1 MNHNY, CDR2 SVGAGI (reference sequence). The CDR3 runs 13 residues. CDR3 loop: CASSYTGTYEQYF. In DNA form, the CDR3 reads TGTGCCAGCAGTTATACAGGGACCTACGAGCAGTACTTC.

The chain recombines TRBV7-2 with TRBJ1-2, with TRBD1 identical over 8 bases. In germline, CDR1 is SGHTA, CDR2 FQGNSA. V lost 6 bases, J lost 8 bases, and 8 bases stayed unmatched. The CDR3 is 13 residues long. The CDR3 region is CASRYTGGGGYTF. DNA of the CDR3: TGTGCCAGCAGGTACACAGGGGGAGGCGGCTACACCTTC.

The genes are TRBV25-1 and TRBJ2-2; 7 bases are a match to TRBD1. With V trimmed by 7 bases and J by 2 bases, 7 bases remained unmatched. The CDR3 spans 15 residues. The germline V gene encodes CDR1 MGHDK and CDR2 SYGVNS. The CDR3 bases are TGTGCCAGCACCCGCGGACAGGTCAACACCGGGGAGCTGTTTTTT. Translating it yields CASTRGQVNTGELFF.

This chain joins TRBV29-1 and TRBJ1-2; D unresolved. Trimming removed 7 bases at V and 7 bases at J, with 16 bases between. The CDR3 loop spans 12 amino acids. From germline, CDR1 is SQVTM and CDR2 ANQGSEA. As DNA, the CDR3 is TGCAGCGACGTCCGGGGATTTGGTGGCTACACCTTC. Its protein is CSDVRGFGGYTF.

The V and J genes are TRBV5-1 and TRBJ2-3; 7 bases map to TRBD1. V trimming: 4 bases; J trimming: 1 base; junction bases outside the gene matches: 3. The CDR3 extends over 14 amino acids. CDR1 SGHRS and CDR2 YFSETQ come from the germline V gene. For the CDR3, the DNA is TGCGCCAGCAGCGGGACAGTAGGCACAGATACGCAGTATTTT. This codes for CASSGTVGTDTQYF.

V gene TRBV5-4 combines with J gene TRBJ2-3; 10 positions match TRBD2. Germline CDR1 is SGHNT and CDR2 is YYREEE (reference sequence). J lost 1 base, V lost 6 bases, and 5 bases had no gene match. The CDR3 is made up of 15 amino acids. The DNA of the CDR3 is TGTGCCAGCACCCCCCTAGCGGGGGGCACAGATACGCAGTATTTT. This translates into CASTPLAGGTDTQYF. Full variable domain (missing parts from reference TRBV5-4 and TRBJ2-3): ETGVTQSPTHLIKTRGQQVTLRCSSQSGHNTVSWYQQALGQGPQFIFQYYREEENGRGNFPPRFSGLQFPNYSSELNVNALELDDSALYLCASTPLAGGTDTQYFGPGTRLTVL.

The genes are TRBV4-3 and TRBJ1-1, with D perhaps matching TRBD1 (5 bases). The CDR3 loop spans 14 amino acids. CDR1 is LGHNA and CDR2 is YSLEER in the germline V gene. The ends were cut back, 5 bases at V and 4 bases at J, with 14 bases in the middle. This CDR3 is CASSANRGPTEAFF. The CDR3 DNA is TGCGCCAGCAGCGCAAACCGGGGCCCCACTGAAGCTTTCTTT.

CDR3 nucleotide sequence: TGCGCCAGCAGCGACAGGGACAGGACCTTCACAGATACGCAGTATTTT. It translates to CASSDRDRTFTDTQYF. The chain couples TRBV10-2 to TRBJ2-3; 8 positions match TRBD1. V was clipped by 6 bases and J by 2 bases; unmatched bases: 10. CDR1 is WSHSY, CDR2 SAAADI, per germline. The length of the CDR3 is 16 residues.

The chain combines TRBV18 with TRBJ2-3, with D tentatively TRBD1 or TRBD2 (5 bases each). Trimming stripped 5 bases from V and 7 bases from J, with 13 bases between. Germline V gives CDR1 KGHSH, CDR2 LQKENI. This CDR3 has 13 amino acids. The CDR3 DNA is TGTGCCAGCTCAGCCACCGAGGGGAATACGCAGTATTTT. This encodes CASSATEGNTQYF.

The chain has TRBV7-9 and TRBJ1-5; the D is unclear. Germline V gene data show CDR1 as SEHNR and CDR2 as FQNEAQ (reference sequence). The germline V and J ends were trimmed by 1 base and 7 bases, with 11 bases remaining between them. This CDR3 is built from 14 residues. CDR3 loop: CASSLDGPFQPQHF. CDR3 DNA sequence: TGTGCCAGCAGCTTAGACGGCCCTTTCCAGCCCCAGCATTTT.

The V call is TRBV6-6, the J call TRBJ2-3; TRBD1 matches at 9 bases. Germline trimming cut 0 bases from V and 3 bases from J; bases unmatched to any gene: 4. The CDR3 spans 16 residues. CDR1 MNHNY and CDR2 SVGAGI come from the germline V gene (reference sequence). The DNA of the CDR3 is TGTGCCAGCAGTTACTCGTATGACAGGGGGACAGATACGCAGTATTTT. It encodes CASSYSYDRGTDTQYF.

V usage is TRBV7-9 and J usage is TRBJ1-1, with TRBD1 as a possible D gene (5 bases). V dropped 5 bases and J dropped 3 bases, with 22 bases sitting between them. The CDR3 contains 17 residues. The germline gives CDR1 SEHNR, CDR2 FQNEAQ (reference sequence). The CDR3 nucleotides read TGTGCCAGCAGCCCCCTCCAGGGCGAAATGAAGGACACTGAAGCTTTCTTT. As protein: CASSPLQGEMKDTEAFF. Filled out from reference TRBV7-9 and TRBJ1-1, the complete variable domain reads DTGVSQNPRHKITKRGQNVTFRCDPISEHNRLYWYRQTLGQGPEFLTYFQNEAQLEKSRLLSDRFSAERPKGSFSTLEIQRTEQGDSAMYLCASSPLQGEMKDTEAFFGQGTRLTVV.